Described below is a single T cell receptor (beta chain) sequence and its context. Source study methods: From reference gene primer amplification, estimates of nucleated cell counts were derived. Assay used: immunoSEQ multiplex PCR; TCRdb lists only in-frame clones, some missing. The V and J calls and clone size are taken from that table; D and trimming were inferred from the DNA. Of more than 150,000 clones in the sample, roughly four fifths are singletons; the top ten hold roughly 12%. Germline V gene sequence: CDR1 SGHDN, CDR2 FVKESK. This CDR3 is 15 amino acids long. The V gene end was trimmed by 3 bases and the J gene end by 1 base; junction bases not matched to a gene: 4. The record originates from a study of blood T cell repertoires in COVID-19. Study at large: The cDNA or gDNA used as material had been derived from T cells, B-cell-depleted T cells, or PBMCs.

Input material: peripheral blood. The receptor's source is a woman aged 80 or over with COVID-19, enrolled during active disease. The gene calls are TRBV14 and TRBJ2-7; TRBD1 aligns across 9 bases. For the CDR3, the DNA is TGTGCCAGCAGCCACCGGACAGGGGTGTCCTACGAGCAGTACTTC. It is translated as CASSHRTGVSYEQYF.